The 17 T cell receptor beta chains listed next were all sequenced from one sample in a study of CXCR3-negative and CXCR3-positive naive CD8 T cells (dated by TCRdb to between 2017 and 2020). The instrument given in TCRdb is NextSeq 550. The Human TCR Profiling Kit (MiLaboratory) was used to make UMI-labeled 5' RACE TRB cDNA libraries. Through TCRdb reprocessing, the reads give one entry per CDR3 protein sequence; DNA is omitted. This sample's listing comprises 46,000 or so distinct CDR3 sequences. The ten top clones hold 2.5% of the sample. The sequenced material came from naive CXCR3- CD8+ T cells from blood. In the paper's terms, the cell subset or site label means: CD45RO-CCR7+CD27+CD95- naive CD8+ T cells lacking CXCR3 (TNR3-). These TCRs come from a human donor in good health. Some clones in this sample may be carry-over from other donors' samples.

This chain links TRBV29-1 with TRBJ2-7; TCRdb's assignment of TRBD1 cannot be checked, as there is no DNA. The V gene's germline CDR1 is SQVTM and CDR2 ANQGSEA. The length of the CDR3 is 13 residues. CDR3 residues: CSVATGVGYEQYF.

J is TRBJ2-3 and V is TRBV7-7. The CDR3 sequence is 14 residues long. From germline, CDR1 is SSHAT and CDR2 FNYEAQ (reference sequence). The CDR3 sequence: CASSLGVGTDTQYF. The full variable domain, with the rest looked up from reference TRBV7-7 and TRBJ2-3, is GAGVSQSPRYKVTKRGQDVTLRCDPISSHATLYWYQQALGQGPEFLTYFNYEAQPDKSGLPSDRFSAERPEGSISTLTIQRTEQRDSAMYRCASSLGVGTDTQYFGPGTRLTVL.

V usage is TRBV12-3 or TRBV12-4 and J usage is TRBJ2-7; TCRdb designates TRBD1, a call that cannot be tested without DNA. This CDR3 is built from 15 residues. CDR3 sequence reads: CASSPWGQSTYEQYF.

The gene calls are TRBV4-1 and TRBJ1-1. Germline values: CDR1 MGHRA, CDR2 YSYEKL. This CDR3 comprises 13 residues. This CDR3 is CASTLALNTEAFF.

The chain combines TRBV12-3 or TRBV12-4 with TRBJ2-3. This CDR3 region has 15 residues. CDR3 region: CASSHMQPSTDTQYF.

This chain connects TRBV20-1 to TRBJ2-7; TCRdb proposes TRBD1, but this gene call is untestable without DNA. Germline V gene data show CDR1 as DFQATT and CDR2 as SNEGSKA (reference sequence). This CDR3 spans 13 amino acids. Here the CDR3 reads CSARDRGKHEQYF.

The V call is TRBV28, the J call TRBJ2-1; TCRdb outputs TRBD1, but without DNA this stays unchecked. CDR3 size: 15 residues. Germline values: CDR1 MDHEN, CDR2 SYDVKM. CDR3 sequence: CASSSTTGAGDEQFF.

The chain couples TRBV7-3 to TRBJ2-3; no DNA is available, so the TRBD1 call from TCRdb remains unchecked. This CDR3 has 14 residues. Germline CDR1 and CDR2: SGHTA and FQGTGA. The CDR3 reads CASSSGQGADTQYF.

V is TRBV10-2 and J is TRBJ2-6; absent DNA, TCRdb's TRBD1 call cannot be checked. CDR1 is WSHSY and CDR2 is SAAADI in the germline V gene. The CDR3 length is 16 residues. The CDR3 is CASSDPGQAGANVLTF.

This chain links TRBV12-3 or TRBV12-4 with TRBJ2-7; TCRdb proposes TRBD1, but this gene call is untestable without DNA. The CDR3 spans 13 residues. CDR3 region: CASSGDRGYEQYF.

The J gene is TRBJ1-1, the V gene TRBV4-3; TCRdb gives TRBD1 as the D gene, but with no DNA this cannot be confirmed. The CDR3 is made up of 17 amino acids. The germline CDR1 and CDR2 sequences are LGHNA and YSLEER. CDR3 region: CASSQDQAGEQNTEAFF.

The chain uses TRBV28 and TRBJ2-7; TCRdb proposes TRBD1, but this gene call is untestable without DNA. Germline loops: CDR1 MDHEN, CDR2 SYDVKM. The CDR3 spans 15 residues. This chain's CDR3 is CASSLPDSLSYEQYF.

CDR3 sequence: CSASGERGFSVTDTQYF. The chain combines TRBV20-1 with TRBJ2-3; checking the TCRdb D call of TRBD2 is not possible without DNA. CDR3 size: 17 residues. CDR1 is DFQATT, CDR2 SNEGSKA, per germline (reference sequence).

V gene TRBV12-3 or TRBV12-4 combines with J gene TRBJ2-7; TCRdb proposes TRBD1, but this gene call is untestable without DNA. CDR3 length equals 14 residues. CDR3 sequence: CASSLAGVAVEQYF.

This sequence joins TRBV14 and TRBJ2-3. From germline, CDR1 is SGHDN and CDR2 FVKESK. The CDR3 extends over 16 amino acids. The CDR3 loop is CASSPVTLRGSDTQYF.

The chain carries TRBV28 and TRBJ2-1; TCRdb names TRBD1, which stays unverified in the absence of DNA. The germline V gene encodes CDR1 MDHEN and CDR2 SYDVKM. CDR3 length: 14 amino acids. CDR3 sequence reads: CASSPPEQVNEQFF.

This chain connects TRBV28 to TRBJ2-5; without DNA, the TCRdb call of TRBD1 cannot be checked. Germline V gene data show CDR1 as MDHEN and CDR2 as SYDVKM. This CDR3 contains 13 residues. The CDR3 loop reads CASQGPTQETQYF.